The 14 T cell receptor beta chains given below trace back to one sample, sequenced in a study of early T cells in non-severe SARS-CoV-2 infection. TCRdb re-derived calls from the 5' RACE reads in MiXCR, one entry per CDR3 protein. The sample carries about 70,000 distinct CDR3 sequences, around 13% recorded once. The specimen was whole blood, collected at baseline. Receptor source: an adult who was a healthcare worker with PCR-confirmed SARS-CoV-2 infection or an uninfected control (not recorded which).

This clonotype was counted ten times or more. The V gene is TRBV6-5, the J gene TRBJ1-2; D call uncertain. The CDR3 is 14 residues long. Germline V lookup: CDR1 MNHEY, CDR2 SVGAGI. The ends were cut back, 4 bases at V and 6 bases at J, with 15 bases in the middle. The DNA for the CDR3 is TGTGCCAGCAGTTCCACGGTTAGTCCGGATGGCTACACCTTC. The encoded protein is CASSSTVSPDGYTF.

Remarks on this clonotype: This may be a read error: a much more frequent sequence differs by one nucleotide. The chain recombines TRBV2 with TRBJ2-3, with TRBD1 as a possible D gene (5 bases). The CDR3 is made up of 14 amino acids. CDR1 is SNHLY and CDR2 is FYNNEI in the germline V gene. The CDR3 DNA reads TGTGCCGGCAGTGACAGCAGTAGCACAGATACGCAGTATTTT. Amino acid sequence: CAGSDSSSTDTQYF.

Note on this clonotype: Relative to the germline gene, one junction end is altered; a read error may explain this. This rearrangement joins TRBV5-1 to TRBJ2-3; D gene uncertain. Germline CDR1 and CDR2: SGHRS and YFSETQ. This CDR3 has 15 residues. The CDR3 DNA is TGCGTCAGCAGCTTAGAGCCTTCTAGCACAGATACGCAGTATTTT. Its protein is CVSSLEPSSTDTQYF.

Here the CDR3 DNA reads TGTGCCAGCAGTGCTCAGGGACCCTACGAGCAGTACTTC. Protein product: CASSAQGPYEQYF. The V call is TRBV28, the J call TRBJ2-7; D is tentatively TRBD1 or TRBD2 (5 bases each). Germline V gene sequence: CDR1 MDHEN, CDR2 SYDVKM. Trimming took 5 bases from V and 2 from J, leaving 10 bases between them. The CDR3 contains 13 residues.

This clonotype was observed many times. The chain has TRBV7-6 and TRBJ2-7, with a tentative D call TRBD2 (5 bases). Germline CDR1 and CDR2: SGHVS and FNYEAQ. The CDR3 runs 12 residues. V gave up 7 bases and J gave up 4 bases, with 11 bases separating them. As DNA, the CDR3 is TGTGCCAGCAACCGGGATCGGTACGAGCAGTACTTC. Translation: CASNRDRYEQYF.

The chain combines TRBV28 with TRBJ2-5, with 8 bases that match TRBD1. Germline values: CDR1 MDHEN, CDR2 SYDVKM. The CDR3 extends over 15 amino acids. V lost 7 bases to trimming and J lost 4 bases; unmatched junction nucleotides: 11. The CDR3 nucleotides read TGTGCCAGCACCCCCCCAGGGGGCGTGGGAGAGACCCAGTACTTC. Protein: CASTPPGGVGETQYF.

V is TRBV12-3 or TRBV12-4 and J is TRBJ1-3; D gene unclear. This CDR3 has 13 amino acids. Trimming left V 3 bases short and J 9 bases short, with 12 bases between. As DNA, the CDR3 is TGTGCCAGCAGTTTGGAGTGGGGAGGCACCATATATTTT. Translating gives CASSLEWGGTIYF.

There are a few counts of this clonotype. The chain carries TRBV20-1 and TRBJ2-7; 11 bases match TRBD2. The CDR3 is 14 residues long. V lost 5 bases to trimming and J lost 3 bases; unmatched junction nucleotides: 6. Germline loops: CDR1 DFQATT, CDR2 SNEGSKA (reference sequence). Written as DNA, the CDR3 is TGCAGTGCTGCCCGACTAGCGGGAAGCTACGAGCAGTACTTC. Translated, it gives CSAARLAGSYEQYF.

The rearrangement links TRBV28 to TRBJ2-5, with a tentative D call TRBD1 (5 bases). V was trimmed by 5 bases and J by 0 bases, leaving 10 bases between them. The CDR3 contains 14 residues. Germline-derived CDR1 and CDR2 are MDHEN and SYDVKM. The chain's CDR3 is CASSPRQNQETQYF. CDR3 nucleotides: TGTGCCAGCAGTCCCCGACAGAACCAAGAGACCCAGTACTTC.

CDR3 sequence reads: CSAVTPAERTDTQYF. In nucleotides, the CDR3 is TGCAGTGCTGTGACTCCCGCCGAGCGCACAGATACGCAGTATTTT. V and J are TRBV20-1 and TRBJ2-3; D is unclear. The CDR3 covers 15 residues. The germline gives CDR1 DFQATT, CDR2 SNEGSKA (reference sequence). V lost 5 bases, J lost 1 base, and 16 bases lay in between.

The chain couples TRBV12-3 or TRBV12-4 to TRBJ2-3; 12 nucleotides line up with TRBD2. V shed 7 bases, J shed 10 bases, and the junction held 9 bases outside the gene matches. The CDR3 runs to 14 residues. CDR3 bases: TGTGCCAGCACCTTACTAGCGGGGGGCCCGGCGCAGTATTTT. It encodes CASTLLAGGPAQYF.

The chain links TRBV7-2 to TRBJ2-7, with D possibly TRBD1 on 5 matching bases. CDR1 and CDR2 (germline): SGHTA, FQGNSA. The length of the CDR3 is 14 residues. V was clipped by 7 bases and J by 8 bases, with 21 bases between them. The CDR3 protein is CASTSQGAGGKQYF. The CDR3 region has the DNA TGTGCCAGCACCTCGCAGGGCGCCGGTGGGAAGCAGTACTTC.

This clonotype was counted ten times or more. The V gene is TRBV28, the J gene TRBJ1-2; D is undetermined. Germline V gene data show CDR1 as MDHEN and CDR2 as SYDVKM. Between the trimmed V and J ends, which lost 4 bases and 8 bases, there was a span of 11 bases. The CDR3 covers 12 residues. In nucleotides, the CDR3 is TGTGCCAGCAGTTACCGACCGGGGGGCTACACCTTC. Translated: CASSYRPGGYTF.

The CDR3 sequence is CASSMWEKNEQFF. In nucleotides, the CDR3 is TGTGCCAGCAGTATGTGGGAGAAGAATGAGCAGTTCTTC. The chain combines TRBV2 with TRBJ2-1, with D tentatively TRBD2 (5 bases). The CDR3 contains 13 residues. Trimming took off 5 bases at V and 7 bases at J, with 12 bases between the two ends. Germline CDR1 SNHLY, CDR2 FYNNEI.